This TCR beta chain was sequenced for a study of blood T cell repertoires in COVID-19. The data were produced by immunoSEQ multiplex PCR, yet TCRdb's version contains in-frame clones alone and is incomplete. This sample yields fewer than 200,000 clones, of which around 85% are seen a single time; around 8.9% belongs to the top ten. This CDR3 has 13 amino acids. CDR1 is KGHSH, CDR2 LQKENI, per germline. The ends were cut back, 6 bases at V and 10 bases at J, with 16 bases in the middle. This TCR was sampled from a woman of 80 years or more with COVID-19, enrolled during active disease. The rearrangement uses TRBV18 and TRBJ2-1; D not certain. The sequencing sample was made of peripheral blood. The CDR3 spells CASSSIQRKEQFF. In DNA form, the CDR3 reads TGTGCCAGCTCCTCTATCCAGCGCAAAGAGCAGTTCTTC.